The entry below describes one T cell receptor (beta chain). In the authors' workflow: From reference gene primer amplification, estimates of nucleated cell counts were derived. The protocol was immunoSEQ multiplex PCR, while the TCRdb copy is restricted to in-frame clones and leaves out a portion. That table is the source of V, J and clone size, and D and trimming were worked out from the DNA. This table has under 45,000 clones, approximately 86% appearing once. CDR3 length: 14 amino acids. Germline-derived CDR1 and CDR2 are WNHNN and SYGVQD (reference sequence). V was clipped by 5 bases and J by 4 bases, with 14 bases between them. These data are taken from a study of blood T cell repertoires in COVID-19. As for the study in general: The samples span acute and convalescent COVID-19 from the United States, Italy and Spain. T cells, B-cell-depleted T cells, or PBMCs supplied cDNA or gDNA.

The J gene is TRBJ1-1, the V gene TRBV10-1, with TRBD1 as a possible D gene (6 bases). Material for sequencing was peripheral blood. The source is a woman of 80 years or more in a cohort sampled during active or convalescent COVID-19. Written as DNA, the CDR3 is TGCGCCAGCAGTCCCTCTGGACAGTTCACTGAAGCTTTCTTT. Translated: CASSPSGQFTEAFF.